This T cell receptor beta chain was recovered during a study of OX40 agonist ivuxolimab in advanced cancers. Method: immunoSEQ multiplex PCR; TCRdb's copy keeps in-frame clones and lacks some. The table lists around 74,000 clones, less than 85% of them singletons. Per germline, CDR1 MNHNS and CDR2 SASEGT. The CDR3 contains 15 residues. Trimming took off 7 bases at V and 0 bases at J, with 16 bases between the two ends. The chain employs TRBV6-1 and TRBJ2-7; a weak D match, TRBD2 (6 bases). Sample: CD4+ or CD8+ T cells sorted from blood, taken in a trial of the OX40 agonist ivuxolimab. The receptor comes from an adult with an advanced solid tumor such as melanoma, head and neck, liver or kidney cancer. The CDR3 sequence is CASNVRGSGSYEQYF. CDR3 in DNA: TGTGCCAGCAATGTCCGCGGTAGCGGCTCCTACGAGCAGTACTTC.